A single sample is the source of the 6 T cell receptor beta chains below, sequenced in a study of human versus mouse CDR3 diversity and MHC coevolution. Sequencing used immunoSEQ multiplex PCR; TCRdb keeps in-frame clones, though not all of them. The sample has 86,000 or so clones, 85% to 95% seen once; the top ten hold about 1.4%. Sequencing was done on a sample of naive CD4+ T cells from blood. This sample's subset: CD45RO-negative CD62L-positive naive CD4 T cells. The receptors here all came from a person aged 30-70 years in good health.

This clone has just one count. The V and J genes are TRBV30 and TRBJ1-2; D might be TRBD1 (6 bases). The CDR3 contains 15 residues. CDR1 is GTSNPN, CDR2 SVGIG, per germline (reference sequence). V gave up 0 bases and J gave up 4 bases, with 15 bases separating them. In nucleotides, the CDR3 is TGTGCCTGGAGTGTAAGGACAGCCAGATTCTATGGCTACACCTTC. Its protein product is CAWSVRTARFYGYTF.

In DNA form, the CDR3 reads TGTGCCATCAGTGACCCCAGGGGAAATCAGCCCCAGCATTTT. Encoded protein: CAISDPRGNQPQHF. The chain uses TRBV10-3 and TRBJ1-5; a weak D match, TRBD1 (6 bases). CDR3 length: 14 residues. Germline V gene data show CDR1 as ENHRY and CDR2 as SYGVKD. Trimming took 3 bases from V and 4 from J, leaving 10 bases between them.

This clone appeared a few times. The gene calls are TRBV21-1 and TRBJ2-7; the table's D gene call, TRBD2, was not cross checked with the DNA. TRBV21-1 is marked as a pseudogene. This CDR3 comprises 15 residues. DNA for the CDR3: TGTGCCAGCAGCAAAGGTAAAGCGGCTACCTACGAGCAGTACTTC. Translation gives CASSKGKAATYEQYF.

CDR3 residues: CASRITGGAGRTEAFF. The CDR3 coding sequence is TGTGCCAGCAGGATCACAGGGGGCGCAGGGAGGACTGAAGCTTTCTTT. The V gene is TRBV28, the J gene TRBJ1-1, with TRBD1 identical over 9 bases. Trimming at V came to 6 bases and at J to 5 bases, leaving 13 bases not matched to a gene. The CDR3 has 16 residues. Germline V gene sequence: CDR1 MDHEN, CDR2 SYDVKM.

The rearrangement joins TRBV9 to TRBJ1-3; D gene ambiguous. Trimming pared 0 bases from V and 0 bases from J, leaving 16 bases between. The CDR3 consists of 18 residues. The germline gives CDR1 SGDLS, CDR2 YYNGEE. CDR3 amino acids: CASSVGGERYYSGNTIYF. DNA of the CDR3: TGTGCCAGCAGCGTAGGCGGCGAGCGATACTACTCTGGAAACACCATATATTTT.

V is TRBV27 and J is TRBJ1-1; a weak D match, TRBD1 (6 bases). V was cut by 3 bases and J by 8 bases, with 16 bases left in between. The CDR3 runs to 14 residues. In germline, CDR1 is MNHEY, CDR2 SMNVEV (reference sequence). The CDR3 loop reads CASSFRLVQGEAFF. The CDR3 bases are TGTGCCAGCAGTTTTAGGCTGGTACAGGGCGAAGCTTTCTTT.